The 23 T cell receptor beta chains presented below share a single source sample, sequenced in a study of T cells in women clearing cervical HPV infection. Assay: immunoSEQ multiplex PCR; the TCRdb copy retains only in-frame clones and omits some. The sample totals some 40,000 clones; its top ten clones hold 1.2%. The material sequenced was blood buffy coat. These receptors were collected from a woman aged 18-70 years with a cervical HPV16 infection that either progressed to CIN3+ or cleared (not recorded which).

A word on this clone: The CDR3 end is not reached by the read, which stops 3 residues before it; the germline J gene fills it in. The V call is TRBV14, the J call TRBJ1-5; 8 bases match TRBD1. Germline trimming cut 0 bases from V and 3 bases from J; bases unmatched to any gene: 1. The CDR3 is made up of 15 amino acids. Germline loops: CDR1 SGHDN, CDR2 FVKESK. Partial CDR3 DNA: TGTGCCAGCAGCCAAGAGGGACAGGACAATCAGCCC. It codes for CASSQEGQDNQP. The complete CDR3 reads CASSQEGQDNQPQHF.

Comment on this clone: The read halts 3 residues ahead of the CDR3 end, with the missing end drawn from the germline J gene. The chain joins TRBV11-3 to TRBJ1-1, with D possibly matching TRBD1 (5 bases). The V end lost 3 bases, the J end lost 1 base, and 9 bases lay between the germline ends. The CDR3 loop spans 14 amino acids. The germline CDR1 and CDR2 sequences are SGHNT and YENEEA. This CDR3 is CASSFGGGNTEAFF. The covered CDR3 bases are TGTGCCAGCAGCTTTGGGGGGGGGAACACTGAA. Variable domain in full (rest from reference TRBV11-3 and TRBJ1-1): EAGVVQSPRYKIIEKKQPVAFWCNPISGHNTLYWYLQNLGQGPELLIRYENEEAVDDSQLPKDRFSAERLKGVDSTLKIQPAELGDSAVYLCASSFGGGNTEAFFGQGTRLTVV.

In the case of this clone: Read data end 3 residues before the CDR3 end; the end is taken from the germline J gene. V is TRBV6-4 and J is TRBJ1-5, with 8 bases lining up with TRBD1. Germline V lookup: CDR1 MRHNA, CDR2 SNTAGT. The V gene end was trimmed by 2 bases and the J gene end by 0 bases; junction bases not matched to a gene: 9. There are 18 residues in the CDR3. CDR3 bases read: TGTGCCAGCAGTGACAACCGGGGACAGGATAATAGCAATCAGCCC. Translation: CASSDNRGQDNSNQP. The whole CDR3 is CASSDNRGQDNSNQPQHF.

Comments on this clone: From the germline J gene comes the end of the CDR3, since the read stops 3 residues before it. The chain recombines TRBV30 with TRBJ1-6; a weak D match, TRBD1 (5 bases). Trimming left V 0 bases short and J 7 bases short, with 10 bases between. CDR1 is GTSNPN and CDR2 is SVGIG in the germline V gene (reference sequence). CDR3 length equals 14 residues. CDR3 region: CAWSVTAMNSPLHF. The covered CDR3 bases are TGTGCCTGGAGTGTGACAGCAATGAATTCACCC.

Points on this clone: The DNA ends 3 residues before the CDR3 does, and the rest of the CDR3 is filled in from the germline J gene. The V and J genes are TRBV10-3 and TRBJ1-1; D might be TRBD1 (6 bases). The V gene's germline CDR1 is ENHRY and CDR2 SYGVKD. The CDR3 consists of 15 residues. Trimming left V 3 bases short and J 0 bases short, with 11 bases between. The CDR3 region is CAISDVRGVNTEAFF. The part of the CDR3 DNA that was read is TGTGCCATCAGTGATGTCAGGGGCGTGAACACTGAA.

Points on this clone: The read ends 3 residues before the CDR3 terminus; that terminus is restored from the germline J gene. This sequence joins TRBV20-1 and TRBJ1-6; no clear D gene. The CDR3 consists of 13 residues. The V gene lost 6 bases and the J gene lost 6 bases, with 12 bases spanning the gap. Germline CDR1 is DFQATT and CDR2 is SNEGSKA (reference sequence). Partial CDR3 DNA: TGCAGTGCGGAGGGTGTGGGTAATTCACCC. Translating it yields CSAEGVGNSP. The full-length CDR3 reads as CSAEGVGNSPLHF.

CDR3: CASRTGTAPNSPLHF. The CDR3 bases that were read are TGTGCCAGTCGTACCGGGACAGCCCCTAATTCACCC. This sequence joins TRBV19 and TRBJ1-6, with 7 bases fitting TRBD1. Read sequence stops 3 residues before the CDR3 end, and the germline J gene provides the missing end. Germline CDR1 and CDR2: LNHDA and SQIVND (reference sequence). The CDR3 sequence is 15 residues long. J gave up 6 bases and V 8 bases, and 10 bases lay outside the gene matches.

As concerns this clone: The read terminates 3 residues ahead of where the CDR3 ends, so the germline J gene completes it. The chain has TRBV18 and TRBJ2-2; TRBD1 might be the D (6 bases). V gave up 3 bases and J gave up 5 bases, with 22 bases separating them. Germline loops: CDR1 KGHSH, CDR2 LQKENI. This CDR3 has 18 amino acids. The CDR3: CASSPPQTGLSRTGELFF. The DNA read from the CDR3 is TGTGCCAGCTCACCCCCGCAGACAGGCCTTTCTAGAACCGGGGAG.

On this clone: The CDR3 end lies 3 residues beyond the end of the read and is filled in from the germline J gene. The chain recombines TRBV19 with TRBJ1-4, with TRBD1 matching 11 bases. The CDR3 sequence is 18 residues long. Losses at the gene ends were 8 bases for V and 0 bases for J; bases not matched to a gene: 11. CDR1 LNHDA and CDR2 SQIVND come from the germline V gene (reference sequence). CDR3 sequence: CASGTGTGGWATNEKLFF. The CDR3 bases that were read are TGTGCCAGTGGAACAGGGACAGGGGGTTGGGCAACTAATGAAAAA.

As regards this clone: From the germline J gene comes the end of the CDR3, since the read stops 3 residues before it. V gene TRBV7-7 combines with J gene TRBJ2-2, with 7 bases matching TRBD2. This CDR3 spans 15 amino acids. Germline assignment: CDR1 SSHAT and CDR2 FNYEAQ (reference sequence). Trimming took 5 bases from V and 4 from J; bases not matched to a gene: 7. The CDR3 bases that were read are TGTGCCAGCAGCCAGACGGCGGGAGTCACCGGGGAG. Translating gives CASSQTAGVTGE. In full, the CDR3 reads CASSQTAGVTGELFF.

As concerns this clone: The CDR3 end is not reached by the read, which stops 3 residues before it; the germline J gene fills it in. V usage is TRBV7-2 and J usage is TRBJ1-2; D remains ambiguous. Looked up from germline, CDR1 is SGHTA and CDR2 is FQGNSA. The CDR3 spans 15 residues. V lost 1 base and J lost 5, with 14 bases in between. CDR3: CASSLVGRFLYGYTF. The DNA read from the CDR3 is TGTGCCAGCAGCTTAGTTGGCCGATTCTTATATGGC. The variable domain in full, with the rest retrieved from reference TRBV7-2 and TRBJ1-2, is GAGVSQSPSNKVTEKGKDVELRCDPISGHTALYWYRQSLGQGLEFLIYFQGNSAPDKSGLPSDRFSAERTGGSVSTLTIQRTQQEDSAVYLCASSLVGRFLYGYTFGSGTRLTVV.

For this clone: The CDR3 end is not reached by the read, which stops 3 residues before it; the germline J gene fills it in. The J gene is TRBJ1-4, the V gene TRBV7-6, with D tentatively TRBD1 (6 bases). The CDR3 sequence is 14 residues long. V was pared by 2 bases and J by 6 bases, with 10 bases between. CDR1 is SGHVS, CDR2 FNYEAQ, per germline. CDR3 DNA (partial): TGTGCCAGCAGCTTATCACAGGGTTATGAAAAA. Translation: CASSLSQGYEK. The entire CDR3 protein is CASSLSQGYEKLFF.

As to this clone: The observed sequence ends 3 residues before the CDR3 terminus, with the missing tail filled in from the germline J gene. The chain recombines TRBV10-2 with TRBJ2-2; D not resolved. This CDR3 comprises 11 residues. Trimming took off 6 bases at V and 4 bases at J, with 3 bases between the two ends. Germline-derived CDR1 and CDR2 are WSHSY and SAAADI. Partial CDR3 DNA: TGCGCCAGCAGCCTCACCGGGGAG. Amino acid sequence: CASSLTGE. The complete CDR3 reads CASSLTGELFF.

On this clone itself: Read sequence stops 3 residues before the CDR3 end, and the germline J gene provides the missing end. The V gene is TRBV20-1, the J gene TRBJ1-1, with TRBD1 matching over 7 bases. The J segment lost 2 bases and the V segment lost 1 base, leaving 1 base of the junction unmatched. The CDR3 runs to 13 residues. The germline gives CDR1 DFQATT, CDR2 SNEGSKA (reference sequence). CDR3 DNA, as far as it was read: TGCAGTGCTAGAGGGGACAGAAACACTGAA. It yields the protein CSARGDRNTE. The full-length CDR3 reads as CSARGDRNTEAFF.

Concerning this clone itself: The read terminates 3 residues ahead of where the CDR3 ends, so the germline J gene completes it. The J gene is TRBJ2-7, the V gene TRBV25-1; D call uncertain. The CDR3 has 14 amino acids. V lost 4 bases, J lost 2 bases, and 12 bases lay in between. The germline CDR1 and CDR2 sequences are MGHDK and SYGVNS. Partial CDR3 DNA: TGTGCCAGCAGTGCTTCCACAACCACCTACGAG. Translating it yields CASSASTTTYE. The entire CDR3 is CASSASTTTYEQYF.

On this clone: The CDR3 end falls 3 residues outside the read, so it is completed with the germline J gene. Other DNA sequences in this specimen translate into the identical CDR3. V gene TRBV18 combines with J gene TRBJ2-5; D is unresolved. The CDR3 totals 16 residues. CDR1 is KGHSH, CDR2 LQKENI, per germline. The germline V and J ends were trimmed by 6 bases and 5 bases, with 22 bases remaining between them. The DNA read from the CDR3 is TGTGCCAGCTCCCCCTCTCGGGTTACGGGTCCGGAGACC. Its translation is CASSPSRVTGPET. The full CDR3 reads CASSPSRVTGPETQYF. Supplemented by reference TRBV18 and TRBJ2-5, the full variable domain reads NAGVMQNPRHLVRRRGQEARLRCSPMKGHSHVYWYRQLPEEGLKFMVYLQKENIIDESGMPKERFSAEFPKEGPSILRIQQVVRGDSAAYFCASSPSRVTGPETQYFGPGTRLLVL.

CDR3 sequence: CASSLGLAGVSDTQYF. CDR3 DNA, as far as it was read: TGTGCCAGCAGCTTGGGCCTAGCGGGAGTCTCAGATACG. The V call is TRBV7-3, the J call TRBJ2-3; 10 positions agree with TRBD2. Read sequence stops 3 residues before the CDR3 end, and the germline J gene provides the missing end. J gave up 4 bases and V 3 bases, and 7 bases lay outside the gene matches. Germline assignment: CDR1 SGHTA and CDR2 FQGTGA. There are 16 residues in the CDR3.

With regard to this clone: The sequenced fragment ends 3 residues before the CDR3 boundary, so the rest is inferred from the germline J gene. The genes are TRBV20-1 and TRBJ2-7; 8 bases match TRBD1. This CDR3 has 14 residues. V lost 6 bases, J lost 3 bases, and 10 bases stayed unmatched. Germline V lookup: CDR1 DFQATT, CDR2 SNEGSKA (reference sequence). The CDR3: CSANPPTGGYEQYF. Partial CDR3 DNA: TGCAGTGCGAATCCACCCACAGGGGGCTACGAG.

A word on this clone: The read ends 3 residues early relative to the CDR3; the germline J gene fills the gap. V and J are TRBV5-1 and TRBJ2-5, with 8 positions matching TRBD2. The V segment lost 4 bases and the J segment 5 bases; nucleotides outside the gene matches: 10. The CDR3 contains 15 residues. CDR1 is SGHRS and CDR2 is YFSETQ in the germline V gene. CDR3: CASSPQAGVLETQYF. The DNA read from the CDR3 is TGCGCCAGCAGCCCCCAAGCGGGAGTGTTGGAGACC.

Points on this clone: Read sequence stops 3 residues before the CDR3 end, and the germline J gene provides the missing end. This chain joins TRBV19 and TRBJ1-4, with D hard to call. The V and J ends lost 4 bases and 4 bases respectively, with 13 bases between them. The CDR3 contains 15 residues. Germline values: CDR1 LNHDA, CDR2 SQIVND (reference sequence). The CDR3 loop reads CASSTRLTFNEKLFF. The sequenced CDR3 bases are TGTGCCAGTAGTACCCGACTGACTTTTAATGAAAAA.

In regard to this clone: The read falls 3 residues short of the CDR3 end, and the missing part is taken from the germline J gene. V usage is TRBV5-6 and J usage is TRBJ2-1; D unclear. This CDR3 region has 13 residues. CDR1 SGHDT and CDR2 YYEEEE come from the germline V gene. The V end lost 4 bases, the J end lost 3 bases, and 8 bases lay between the germline ends. CDR3 sequence: CASSEAFYNEQFF. Incomplete CDR3 DNA: TGTGCCAGCAGCGAGGCCTTCTACAATGAG.

With regard to this clone: The read terminates 3 residues ahead of where the CDR3 ends, so the germline J gene completes it. The chain links TRBV7-9 to TRBJ2-7, with TRBD1 matching 7 bases. The CDR3 is 14 residues long. Germline lookup yields CDR1 SEHNR and CDR2 FQNEAQ (reference sequence). V shed 7 bases, J shed 0 bases, and the junction held 6 bases outside the gene matches. The CDR3 reads CASTPSGGSYEQYF. CDR3 DNA (partial): TGTGCCAGCACCCCATCAGGGGGCTCCTACGAG.

A remark on this clone: The read halts 3 residues ahead of the CDR3 end, with the missing end drawn from the germline J gene. The chain recombines TRBV7-3 with TRBJ2-3, with 11 bases lining up with TRBD2. There are 16 residues in the CDR3. The germline V gene encodes CDR1 SGHTA and CDR2 FQGTGA. Trimming took 5 bases from V and 5 from J; bases not matched to a gene: 9. CDR3 sequence reads: CASSPDSGRAGDTQYF. The DNA read from the CDR3 is TGTGCCAGCAGCCCCGATAGCGGGAGGGCTGGAGATACG.